This T cell receptor (beta chain) stems from a study of blood T cells in healthy people across ages. A note on this clonotype: Its antigen remains unknown.

From germline, CDR1 is ENHRY and CDR2 SYGVKD. The CDR3 sequence is 15 residues long. The germline V and J ends were trimmed by 2 bases and 1 base, with 11 bases remaining between them. Then a second PCR, running about 7 to 11 cycles, was carried out with a sample-barcoded 5' primer and a J-beta primer mix. TCRdb reprocessed the 5' RACE reads via MiXCR and lists one record per CDR3 protein. Counted here are about 720,000 distinct CDR3 sequences, approximately 25% occurring once; the ten biggest clones make up around 3.6%. Study-wide results and caveats: More naive CD4+ cells and higher diversity were found in long-lived than in aged donors.

These same data were also listed under a study on T cells of mothers and their children. According to that study: It was through the M1S primer of the second PCR that sample barcodes and 2-4 random nucleotides were added.

The sample comprised blood. This sequence originates from a boy younger than 18 in good health. The chain employs TRBV10-3 and TRBJ2-5; D is unclear. CDR3: CAISEPRTSQETQYF. CDR3 DNA: TGTGCCATCAGTGAGCCCAGGACCAGCCAAGAGACCCAGTACTTC.